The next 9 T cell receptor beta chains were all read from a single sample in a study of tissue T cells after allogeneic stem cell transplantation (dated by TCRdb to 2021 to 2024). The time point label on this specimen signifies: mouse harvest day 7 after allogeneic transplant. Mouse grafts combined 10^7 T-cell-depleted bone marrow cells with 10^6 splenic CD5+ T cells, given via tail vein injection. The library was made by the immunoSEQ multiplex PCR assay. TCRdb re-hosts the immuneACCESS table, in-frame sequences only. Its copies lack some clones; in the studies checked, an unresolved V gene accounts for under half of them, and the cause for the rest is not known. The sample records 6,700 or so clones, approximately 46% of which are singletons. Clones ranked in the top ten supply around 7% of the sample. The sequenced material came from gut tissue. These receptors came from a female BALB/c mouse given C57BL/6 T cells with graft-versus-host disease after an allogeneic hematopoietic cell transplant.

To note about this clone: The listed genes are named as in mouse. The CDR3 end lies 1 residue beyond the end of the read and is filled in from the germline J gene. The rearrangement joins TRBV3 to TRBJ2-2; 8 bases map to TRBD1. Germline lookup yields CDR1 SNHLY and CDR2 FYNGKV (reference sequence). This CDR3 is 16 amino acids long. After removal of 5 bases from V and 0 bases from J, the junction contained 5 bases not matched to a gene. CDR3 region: CASSPRTGSNTGQLYF. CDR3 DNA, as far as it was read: TGTGCCAGCAGCCCCCGGACAGGGTCAAACACCGGGCAGCTCTAC.

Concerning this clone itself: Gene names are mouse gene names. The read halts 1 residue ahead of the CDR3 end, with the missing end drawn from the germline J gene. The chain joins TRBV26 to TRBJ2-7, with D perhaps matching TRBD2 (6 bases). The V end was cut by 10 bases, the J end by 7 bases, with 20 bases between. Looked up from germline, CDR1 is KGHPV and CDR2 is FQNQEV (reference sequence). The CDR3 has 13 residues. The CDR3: CATASPGTREQYF. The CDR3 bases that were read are TGTGCCACCGCATCTCCCGGGACTCGAGAACAGTAC.

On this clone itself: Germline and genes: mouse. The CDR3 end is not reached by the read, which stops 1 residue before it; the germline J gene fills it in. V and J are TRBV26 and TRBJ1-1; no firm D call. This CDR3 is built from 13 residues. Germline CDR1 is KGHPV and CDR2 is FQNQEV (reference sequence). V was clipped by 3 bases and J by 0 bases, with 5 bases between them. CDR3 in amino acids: CASSLGSNTEVFF. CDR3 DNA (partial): TGTGCCAGCAGTCTAGGGTCAAACACAGAAGTCTTC.

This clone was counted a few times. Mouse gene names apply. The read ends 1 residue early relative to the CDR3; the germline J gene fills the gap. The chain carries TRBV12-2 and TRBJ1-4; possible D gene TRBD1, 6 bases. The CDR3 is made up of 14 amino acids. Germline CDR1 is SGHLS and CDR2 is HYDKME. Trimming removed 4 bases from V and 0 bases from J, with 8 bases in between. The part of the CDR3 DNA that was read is TGTGCCAGCTCCCGGACAGTTTCCAACGAAAGATTATTT. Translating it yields CASSRTVSNERLF. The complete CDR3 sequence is CASSRTVSNERLFF.

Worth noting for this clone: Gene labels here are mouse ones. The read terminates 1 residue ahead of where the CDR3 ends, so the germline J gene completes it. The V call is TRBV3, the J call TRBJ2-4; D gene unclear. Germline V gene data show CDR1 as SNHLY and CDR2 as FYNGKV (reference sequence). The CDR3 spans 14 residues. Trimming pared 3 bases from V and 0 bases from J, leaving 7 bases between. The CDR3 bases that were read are TGTGCCAGCAGCTTTAGGGTTAGTCAAAACACCTTGTAC. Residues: CASSFRVSQNTLY. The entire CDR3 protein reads CASSFRVSQNTLYF.

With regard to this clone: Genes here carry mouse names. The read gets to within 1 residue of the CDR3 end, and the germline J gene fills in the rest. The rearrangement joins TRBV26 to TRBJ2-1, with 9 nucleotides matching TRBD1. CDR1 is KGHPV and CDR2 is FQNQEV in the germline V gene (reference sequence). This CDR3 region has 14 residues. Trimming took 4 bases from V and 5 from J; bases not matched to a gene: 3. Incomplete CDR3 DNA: TGTGCCAGCAGTCCCCGGGACAGGGATGCTGAGCAGTTC. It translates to CASSPRDRDAEQF. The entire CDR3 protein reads CASSPRDRDAEQFF.

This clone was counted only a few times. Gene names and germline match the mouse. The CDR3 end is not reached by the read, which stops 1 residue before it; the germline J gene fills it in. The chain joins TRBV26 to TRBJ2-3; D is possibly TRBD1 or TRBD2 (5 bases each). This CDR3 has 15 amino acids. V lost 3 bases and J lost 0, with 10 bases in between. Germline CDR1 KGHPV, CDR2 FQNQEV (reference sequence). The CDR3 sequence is CASSLGAASAETLYF. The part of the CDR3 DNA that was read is TGTGCCAGCAGTCTAGGGGCAGCTAGTGCAGAAACGCTGTAT.

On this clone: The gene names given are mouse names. The CDR3 loop is CASSPTGSNTGQLYF. Partial CDR3 DNA: TGTGCCAGCAGTCCGACTGGGTCAAACACCGGGCAGCTCTAC. The V call is TRBV26, the J call TRBJ2-2; 7 bases are a match to TRBD2. Coverage ceases 1 residue before the CDR3 finishes, and the germline J gene fills in the end. The germline CDR1 and CDR2 sequences are KGHPV and FQNQEV (reference sequence). The CDR3 sequence is 15 residues long. The V segment lost 4 bases and the J segment 0 bases; nucleotides outside the gene matches: 2.

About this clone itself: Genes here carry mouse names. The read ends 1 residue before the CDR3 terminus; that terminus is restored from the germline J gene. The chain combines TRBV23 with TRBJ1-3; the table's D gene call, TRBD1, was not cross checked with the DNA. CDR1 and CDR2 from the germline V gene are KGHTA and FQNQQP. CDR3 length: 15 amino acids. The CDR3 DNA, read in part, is TGCTCCAGCAGCCTGGGACAGGGGGTTGGAAATACGCTCTAT. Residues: CSSSLGQGVGNTLY. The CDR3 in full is CSSSLGQGVGNTLYF.